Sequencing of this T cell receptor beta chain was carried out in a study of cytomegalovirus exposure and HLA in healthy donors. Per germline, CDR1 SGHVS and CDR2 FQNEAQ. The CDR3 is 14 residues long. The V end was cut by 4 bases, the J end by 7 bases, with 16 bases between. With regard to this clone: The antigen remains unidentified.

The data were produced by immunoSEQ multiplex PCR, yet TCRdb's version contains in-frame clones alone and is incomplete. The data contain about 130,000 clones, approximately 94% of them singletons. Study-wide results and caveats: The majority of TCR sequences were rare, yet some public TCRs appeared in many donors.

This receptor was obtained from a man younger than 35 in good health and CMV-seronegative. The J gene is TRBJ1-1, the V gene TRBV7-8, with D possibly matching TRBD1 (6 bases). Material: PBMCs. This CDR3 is CASSSGPQGGEAFF. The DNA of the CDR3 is TGTGCCAGCAGCTCCGGCCCCCAAGGGGGTGAAGCTTTCTTT.